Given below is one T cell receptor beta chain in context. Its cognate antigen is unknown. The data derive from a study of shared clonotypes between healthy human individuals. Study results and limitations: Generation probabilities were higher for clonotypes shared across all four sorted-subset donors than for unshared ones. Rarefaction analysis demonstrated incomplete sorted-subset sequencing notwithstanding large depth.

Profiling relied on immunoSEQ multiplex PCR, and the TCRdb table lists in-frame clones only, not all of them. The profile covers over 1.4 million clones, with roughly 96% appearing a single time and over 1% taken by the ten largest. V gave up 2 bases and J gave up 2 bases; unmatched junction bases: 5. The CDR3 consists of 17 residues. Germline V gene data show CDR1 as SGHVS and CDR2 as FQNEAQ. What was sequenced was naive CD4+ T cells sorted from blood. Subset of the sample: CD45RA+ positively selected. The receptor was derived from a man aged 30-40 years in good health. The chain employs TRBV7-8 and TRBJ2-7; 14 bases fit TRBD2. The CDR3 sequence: CASSLTGLAGDPYEQYF. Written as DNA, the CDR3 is TGTGCCAGCAGCTTAACGGGACTAGCGGGAGATCCCTACGAGCAGTACTTC. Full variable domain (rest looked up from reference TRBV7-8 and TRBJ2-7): GAGVSQSPRYKVAKRGQDVALRCDPISGHVSLFWYQQALGQGPEFLTYFQNEAQLDKSGLPSDRFFAERPEGSVSTLKIQRTQQEDSAVYLCASSLTGLAGDPYEQYFGPGTRLTVT.